This T cell receptor (beta chain) stems from a study of metastatic and nonmetastatic thyroid tumors. On the study more broadly: A comparison of repertoires was made across blood and tumor or nodule tissue from malignant and benign thyroid patients.

The CDR3 consists of 14 residues. Germline V gene sequence: CDR1 DFQATT, CDR2 SNEGSKA (reference sequence). Trimming took 3 bases from V and 7 from J, leaving 16 bases between them. Study-level findings and limits: Relative to benign nodules, malignant thyroid tumors were reportedly characterized by significantly elevated TCR beta diversity in blood and tumor.

There were no patients who had received any treatment before thyroid surgery. Remarks on this clone: As yet, its antigen is unknown.

Original analysis: Variation in CDR3 across clinicopathological groups served as the basis for constructing a distant-metastasis classifier in papillary thyroid cancer. Via MiXCR, TCRdb re-called the PCR reads. The V and J calls here are based on TCRdb, not the publication. The sample gives tens of thousands of clones, approximately 14% of which show up once; approximately 18% is in the top ten. This clonotype was sampled from a female donor with papillary thyroid cancer or a benign thyroid nodule (not recorded which). Some clones in this sample may be carry-over from other donors' samples. Sequenced sample: blood. The chain links TRBV20-1 to TRBJ1-5; D may be TRBD1 (6 bases). The CDR3 DNA reads TGCAGTGCTAGTAAGTCAGGGGTCAGACAGCCCCAGCATTTT. Its translation is CSASKSGVRQPQHF.